A selection of T cell receptor beta chains follows, all from one sample in a study of identical twins. MiXCR, run by TCRdb on the 5' RACE reads, gives a single entry per CDR3 protein. The sample lists 250,000 or so distinct CDR3 sequences, 7.5% occurring once. These data were also reused for a study on yellow fever vaccine responses in identical twins.

Sequencing input: CD8+ T cells sorted from blood. The origin of the receptors is a woman aged 18-29 years in good health. The CDR3 runs from the conserved cysteine through the conserved F or W. Each record gives: D gene, V gene, J gene, clone size, CDR3 protein, CDR3 DNA. A D gene is named only where the DNA matches it firmly. The size field is filled for only some rows; it gives once, few, many or a size class.

d_gene: TRBD1; v_gene: TRBV27; j_gene: TRBJ2-1; abundance: NA; CDR3aa: CASSSGTGNNEQFF; CDR3nt: TGTGCCAGCAGTTCCGGGACAGGGAACAATGAGCAGTTCTTC
d_gene: NA; v_gene: TRBV9; j_gene: TRBJ2-3; abundance: many; CDR3aa: CASSAGGGSTDTQYF; CDR3nt: TGTGCCAGCAGCGCAGGGGGGGGTAGCACAGATACGCAGTATTTT
d_gene: TRBD2; v_gene: TRBV28; j_gene: TRBJ2-3; abundance: few; CDR3aa: CASSVIPGTSLGDTQYF; CDR3nt: TGTGCCAGCAGTGTAATCCCCGGGACTAGCCTGGGGGATACGCAGTATTTT
d_gene: NA; v_gene: TRBV20-1; j_gene: TRBJ2-7; abundance: many; CDR3aa: CSARDYYEQYF; CDR3nt: TGCAGTGCTAGAGATTACTACGAGCAGTACTTC
d_gene: TRBD2; v_gene: TRBV3-1; j_gene: TRBJ2-5; abundance: once; CDR3aa: CASSQGGGSGETQYF; CDR3nt: TGTGCCAGCAGCCAAGGGGGCGGGAGTGGCGAGACCCAGTACTTC
d_gene: NA; v_gene: TRBV6-5; j_gene: TRBJ1-3; abundance: NA; CDR3aa: CASSYSLVSGNTIYF; CDR3nt: TGTGCCAGCAGTTACTCACTGGTGTCTGGAAACACCATATATTTT
d_gene: NA; v_gene: TRBV27; j_gene: TRBJ2-7; abundance: NA; CDR3aa: CASSHGVGYEQYF; CDR3nt: TGTGCCAGCAGTCACGGGGTGGGTTACGAGCAGTACTTC
d_gene: NA; v_gene: TRBV4-1; j_gene: TRBJ1-6; abundance: few; CDR3aa: CASSPEGSPLHF; CDR3nt: TGCGCCAGCAGCCCCGAGGGGTCACCCCTCCACTTT
d_gene: NA; v_gene: TRBV4-1; j_gene: TRBJ2-3; abundance: NA; CDR3aa: CASSPLRGQQDTQYF; CDR3nt: TGCGCCAGCAGCCCCCTGCGGGGGCAGCAAGATACGCAGTATTTT
d_gene: NA; v_gene: TRBV11-3; j_gene: TRBJ2-7; abundance: NA; CDR3aa: CASSYDREQYF; CDR3nt: TGTGCCAGCAGCTACGACAGAGAGCAGTACTTC
d_gene: NA; v_gene: TRBV5-1; j_gene: TRBJ2-1; abundance: many; CDR3aa: CASSLAQGHDEQFF; CDR3nt: TGCGCCAGCAGCTTGGCCCAAGGTCACGATGAGCAGTTCTTC
d_gene: TRBD2; v_gene: TRBV7-3; j_gene: TRBJ2-5; abundance: NA; CDR3aa: CASSSSGGKETQYF; CDR3nt: TGTGCCAGCAGCTCCTCGGGAGGAAAAGAGACCCAGTACTTC
d_gene: NA; v_gene: TRBV29-1; j_gene: TRBJ1-2; abundance: few; CDR3aa: CSVEEAGAYYGYTF; CDR3nt: TGCAGCGTTGAAGAGGCAGGGGCATACTATGGCTACACCTTC
d_gene: NA; v_gene: TRBV7-9; j_gene: TRBJ2-2; abundance: many; CDR3aa: CASSLVGNTGELFF; CDR3nt: TGTGCCAGCAGCTTAGTTGGGAACACCGGGGAGCTGTTTTTT
d_gene: NA; v_gene: TRBV7-8; j_gene: TRBJ2-7; abundance: NA; CDR3aa: CASSLFLEEQYF; CDR3nt: TGTGCCAGCAGCTTATTCCTGGAAGAGCAGTACTTC
d_gene: NA; v_gene: TRBV20-1; j_gene: TRBJ1-2; abundance: NA; CDR3aa: CSARAQGIFYGYTF; CDR3nt: TGCAGTGCTAGAGCCCAGGGGATTTTCTATGGCTACACCTTC
d_gene: NA; v_gene: TRBV4-2; j_gene: TRBJ1-1; abundance: NA; CDR3aa: CASSQEVEVTEAFF; CDR3nt: TGTGCCAGCAGCCAAGAGGTGGAGGTCACTGAAGCTTTCTTT
d_gene: TRBD1; v_gene: TRBV10-3; j_gene: TRBJ2-7; abundance: few; CDR3aa: CAARDSLFYEQYF; CDR3nt: TGTGCCGCCCGGGACAGCCTTTTCTACGAGCAGTACTTC
d_gene: NA; v_gene: TRBV21-1; j_gene: TRBJ2-7; abundance: few; CDR3aa: CASSNSDTAPLYEQYF; CDR3nt: TGTGCCAGCAGCAACAGTGACACCGCACCCCTCTACGAGCAGTACTTC
d_gene: NA; v_gene: TRBV27; j_gene: TRBJ2-7; abundance: NA; CDR3aa: CASSLYSAASSEQYF; CDR3nt: TGTGCCAGCAGTTTATATTCAGCGGCGTCGAGCGAGCAGTACTTC
d_gene: NA; v_gene: TRBV5-1; j_gene: TRBJ2-1; abundance: NA; CDR3aa: CASSVPAIGGFSYNEQFF; CDR3nt: TGCGCCAGCTCCGTGCCGGCGATTGGCGGGTTCTCCTACAATGAGCAGTTCTTC
d_gene: NA; v_gene: TRBV2; j_gene: TRBJ2-7; abundance: NA; CDR3aa: CASRGEIYEQYF; CDR3nt: TGTGCCAGCAGAGGGGAGATCTACGAGCAGTACTTC
d_gene: NA; v_gene: TRBV28; j_gene: TRBJ2-7; abundance: NA; CDR3aa: CASNSGLSYEQYF; CDR3nt: TGTGCCAGCAACTCAGGGTTGTCCTACGAGCAGTACTTC
d_gene: TRBD2; v_gene: TRBV29-1; j_gene: TRBJ2-1; abundance: many; CDR3aa: CSVEGLAGGPKSSYNEQFF; CDR3nt: TGCAGCGTTGAGGGACTAGCGGGAGGGCCGAAGAGCTCCTACAATGAGCAGTTCTTC
d_gene: NA; v_gene: TRBV12-3/TRBV12-4; j_gene: TRBJ2-1; abundance: many; CDR3aa: CASSFGQYNEQFF; CDR3nt: TGTGCCAGCAGCTTTGGACAGTACAATGAGCAGTTCTTC
d_gene: NA; v_gene: TRBV20-1; j_gene: TRBJ2-7; abundance: many; CDR3aa: CSAKGRDEQYF; CDR3nt: TGCAGTGCTAAAGGACGGGACGAGCAGTACTTC
d_gene: NA; v_gene: TRBV5-6; j_gene: TRBJ1-2; abundance: few; CDR3aa: CASSVPDNYGYTF; CDR3nt: TGTGCCAGCAGCGTGCCGGACAACTATGGCTACACCTTC
d_gene: TRBD2; v_gene: TRBV24-1; j_gene: TRBJ2-3; abundance: many; CDR3aa: CATSRLAGGTDTQYF; CDR3nt: TGTGCCACCAGTCGCCTAGCGGGAGGAACAGATACGCAGTATTTT
d_gene: TRBD2; v_gene: TRBV12-3/TRBV12-4; j_gene: TRBJ2-7; abundance: many; CDR3aa: CASSSGTNSYEQYF; CDR3nt: TGTGCCAGCAGTAGCGGGACTAATTCCTACGAGCAGTACTTC
d_gene: NA; v_gene: TRBV7-3; j_gene: TRBJ1-1; abundance: NA; CDR3aa: CASSNGGTEAFF; CDR3nt: TGTGCCAGCAGTAATGGTGGGACTGAAGCTTTCTTT
d_gene: TRBD2; v_gene: TRBV20-1; j_gene: TRBJ2-1; abundance: NA; CDR3aa: CSARKTSGIPYNEQFF; CDR3nt: TGCAGTGCTAGAAAGACTAGCGGGATCCCCTACAATGAGCAGTTCTTC
d_gene: NA; v_gene: TRBV20-1; j_gene: TRBJ2-2; abundance: NA; CDR3aa: CCARDPVGGDTGELFF; CDR3nt: TGCTGTGCTAGAGATCCGGTGGGCGGAGACACCGGGGAGCTGTTTTTT
d_gene: TRBD1; v_gene: TRBV24-1; j_gene: TRBJ2-1; abundance: NA; CDR3aa: CATSDTGTANNEQFF; CDR3nt: TGTGCCACCAGTGATACCGGGACAGCAAACAATGAGCAGTTCTTC
d_gene: NA; v_gene: TRBV7-9; j_gene: TRBJ1-1; abundance: NA; CDR3aa: CASSNRRGWDTEAFF; CDR3nt: TGTGCCAGCAGCAACCGTCGGGGATGGGACACTGAAGCTTTCTTT
d_gene: NA; v_gene: TRBV7-9; j_gene: TRBJ2-5; abundance: NA; CDR3aa: CASSLVYGVQETQYF; CDR3nt: TGTGCCAGCAGCTTAGTTTACGGGGTTCAAGAGACCCAGTACTTC
d_gene: NA; v_gene: TRBV20-1; j_gene: TRBJ2-7; abundance: few; CDR3aa: CSARIDYEQYF; CDR3nt: TGCAGTGCTAGAATTGACTACGAGCAGTACTTC
d_gene: NA; v_gene: TRBV7-9; j_gene: TRBJ2-3; abundance: few; CDR3aa: CASSPPAAGGGDTQYF; CDR3nt: TGTGCCAGCAGCCCACCAGCGGCAGGTGGCGGAGATACGCAGTATTTT
d_gene: NA; v_gene: TRBV4-1; j_gene: TRBJ1-1; abundance: NA; CDR3aa: CASSQDSVGVNTEAFF; CDR3nt: TGCGCCAGCAGCCAAGACTCCGTAGGGGTGAACACTGAAGCTTTCTTT
d_gene: NA; v_gene: TRBV27; j_gene: TRBJ2-5; abundance: many; CDR3aa: CASTTRQSLETQYF; CDR3nt: TGTGCCAGTACTACTAGGCAGTCGCTGGAGACCCAGTACTTC
d_gene: NA; v_gene: TRBV29-1; j_gene: TRBJ2-2; abundance: few; CDR3aa: CSVDAGEAGTGELFF; CDR3nt: TGCAGCGTTGACGCAGGGGAGGCGGGCACCGGGGAGCTGTTTTTT
d_gene: TRBD2; v_gene: TRBV5-5; j_gene: TRBJ2-3; abundance: many; CDR3aa: CASSFWTSGRDTQYF; CDR3nt: TGTGCCAGCAGCTTCTGGACTAGCGGGAGAGATACGCAGTATTTT
d_gene: NA; v_gene: TRBV29-1; j_gene: TRBJ1-1; abundance: many; CDR3aa: CSVLTENTEAFF; CDR3nt: TGCAGCGTTCTAACAGAGAACACTGAAGCTTTCTTT
d_gene: NA; v_gene: TRBV28; j_gene: TRBJ1-3; abundance: many; CDR3aa: CASSHPGARAGNTIYF; CDR3nt: TGTGCCAGCAGCCATCCGGGGGCGCGGGCTGGAAACACCATATATTTT
d_gene: NA; v_gene: TRBV7-9; j_gene: TRBJ1-1; abundance: NA; CDR3aa: CASSLVDPTAVDTEAFF; CDR3nt: TGTGCCAGCAGCTTAGTTGACCCCACGGCGGTGGACACTGAAGCTTTCTTT
d_gene: TRBD1; v_gene: TRBV24-1; j_gene: TRBJ2-7; abundance: many; CDR3aa: CATSDHGQGGYEQYF; CDR3nt: TGTGCCACCAGTGATCACGGACAGGGTGGCTACGAGCAGTACTTC
d_gene: NA; v_gene: TRBV2; j_gene: TRBJ2-6; abundance: many; CDR3aa: CANEPSGANVLTF; CDR3nt: TGTGCCAACGAACCGTCTGGGGCCAACGTCCTGACTTTC
d_gene: NA; v_gene: TRBV5-1; j_gene: TRBJ2-1; abundance: many; CDR3aa: CASSLAAATSYNEQFF; CDR3nt: TGCGCCAGCAGCTTGGCGGCAGCAACCTCCTACAATGAGCAGTTCTTC
d_gene: NA; v_gene: TRBV10-3; j_gene: TRBJ2-1; abundance: NA; CDR3aa: CAISTERGAEQFF; CDR3nt: TGTGCCATCAGCACGGAGAGGGGGGCTGAGCAGTTCTTC
d_gene: NA; v_gene: TRBV7-9; j_gene: TRBJ1-2; abundance: NA; CDR3aa: CASSLFDGGYTF; CDR3nt: TGTGCCAGCAGCTTATTTGACGGTGGCTACACCTTC
d_gene: NA; v_gene: TRBV4-1; j_gene: TRBJ1-1; abundance: NA; CDR3aa: CASSQVAGEAFF; CDR3nt: TGCGCCAGCAGCCAAGTCGCGGGTGAAGCTTTCTTT
d_gene: NA; v_gene: TRBV29-1; j_gene: TRBJ1-1; abundance: once; CDR3aa: CSVSGGGNTEAFF; CDR3nt: TGCAGCGTTTCGGGCGGCGGGAACACTGAAGCTTTCTTT
d_gene: NA; v_gene: TRBV6-2/TRBV6-3; j_gene: TRBJ2-3; abundance: few; CDR3aa: CASSGETGTQYF; CDR3nt: TGTGCCAGCAGTGGGGAGACGGGTACGCAGTATTTT
d_gene: NA; v_gene: TRBV28; j_gene: TRBJ1-2; abundance: NA; CDR3aa: CASSFFEGRNYGYTF; CDR3nt: TGTGCCAGCAGTTTTTTCGAGGGGAGGAACTATGGCTACACCTTC
d_gene: NA; v_gene: TRBV12-3/TRBV12-4; j_gene: TRBJ2-1; abundance: many; CDR3aa: CASSFLIYNEQFF; CDR3nt: TGTGCCAGCAGTTTTCTTATCTACAATGAGCAGTTCTTC
d_gene: NA; v_gene: TRBV5-1; j_gene: TRBJ2-3; abundance: few; CDR3aa: CASSLGGWTSTDTQYF; CDR3nt: TGCGCCAGCAGCTTGGGTGGGTGGACGAGCACAGATACGCAGTATTTT
d_gene: TRBD1; v_gene: TRBV6-1; j_gene: TRBJ2-2; abundance: many; CDR3aa: CASKQGTGDTGELFF; CDR3nt: TGTGCCAGCAAGCAAGGGACAGGGGACACCGGGGAGCTGTTTTTT
d_gene: TRBD2; v_gene: TRBV3-1; j_gene: TRBJ2-1; abundance: many; CDR3aa: CASSQGSGRRYNEQFF; CDR3nt: TGTGCCAGCAGCCAAGGAAGCGGGAGGCGTTACAATGAGCAGTTCTTC
d_gene: NA; v_gene: TRBV7-2; j_gene: TRBJ2-3; abundance: many; CDR3aa: CASSSIDTQYF; CDR3nt: TGTGCCAGCAGCTCTATAGATACGCAGTATTTT